In its sample, the clone carrying this TCR beta chain was seen a few times. Its antigen is not identified. Amplification yielded TCR beta CDR3 regions, with RNA transcripts as the source. Carried out on the TCR CDR3, a first-round RT-PCR used the HTBI primer set. MiXCR, applied by TCRdb to the multiplex PCR reads, yields one record per CDR3 protein. The sample lists around 350,000 distinct CDR3 sequences; 20% to 30% were seen once. Recently diagnosed hyperthyroidism of less than 2 months' duration affected patients aged 18 to 65. Orbital computed tomography, thyroid ultrasound, serum thyroxine and TRAb, and clinical symptoms together informed the diagnoses. The data belong to a study of T cells in Graves' hyperthyroidism and ophthalmopathy. Study-level results: Using 13 V-J features, a model discriminated ophthalmopathy from stable hyperthyroidism.

The length of the CDR3 is 13 residues. Germline V gene sequence: CDR1 SEHNR, CDR2 FQNEAQ (reference sequence). Between the trimmed V and J ends, which lost 0 bases and 3 bases, there was a span of 6 bases. V is TRBV7-9 and J is TRBJ2-7; D is unclear. Sequencing was carried out using blood. The origin of this receptor is a man between 45 and 60 years old with Graves' hyperthyroidism. The CDR3 DNA reads TGTGCCAGCAGCTTAGCCCGTAACTACGAGCAGTACTTC. It codes for CASSLARNYEQYF.